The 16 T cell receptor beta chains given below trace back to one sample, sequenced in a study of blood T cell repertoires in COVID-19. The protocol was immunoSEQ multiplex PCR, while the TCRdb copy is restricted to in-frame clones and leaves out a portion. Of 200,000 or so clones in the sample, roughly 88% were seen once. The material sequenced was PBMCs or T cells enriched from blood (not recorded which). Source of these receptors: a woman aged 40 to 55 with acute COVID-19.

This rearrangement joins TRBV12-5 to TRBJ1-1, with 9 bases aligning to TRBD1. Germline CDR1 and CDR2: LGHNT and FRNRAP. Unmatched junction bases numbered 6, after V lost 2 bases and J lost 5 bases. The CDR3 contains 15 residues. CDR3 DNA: TGTGCTAGTGGTTTGTCACAGGGGGCAGGAACTGAAGCTTTCTTT. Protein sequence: CASGLSQGAGTEAFF.

The DNA for the CDR3 is TGTGCCAGCAGATCAAATCGGTTGTCGGACAGGTACTCTGGAAACACCATATATTTT. Translated, it gives CASRSNRLSDRYSGNTIYF. This chain links TRBV7-2 with TRBJ1-3, with 7 bases identical to TRBD1. The CDR3 runs 19 residues. Germline V lookup: CDR1 SGHTA, CDR2 FQGNSA. V shed 6 bases, J shed 0 bases, and the junction held 17 bases outside the gene matches.

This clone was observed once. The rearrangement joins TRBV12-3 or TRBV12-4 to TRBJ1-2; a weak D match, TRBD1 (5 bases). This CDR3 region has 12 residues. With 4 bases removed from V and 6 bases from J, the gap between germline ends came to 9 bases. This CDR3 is CASSWGGHGYTF. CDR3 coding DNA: TGTGCCAGCAGTTGGGGGGGACATGGCTACACCTTC.

The CDR3 nucleotides are TGTGCCAGCAGTTTATCTAATAGCAATCAGCCCCAGCATTTT. Protein: CASSLSNSNQPQHF. The J gene is TRBJ1-5, the V gene TRBV27; no definite D call. The CDR3 covers 14 residues. Trimming cost V 0 bases and J 0 bases, with 3 bases left between them. CDR1 MNHEY and CDR2 SMNVEV come from the germline V gene (reference sequence).

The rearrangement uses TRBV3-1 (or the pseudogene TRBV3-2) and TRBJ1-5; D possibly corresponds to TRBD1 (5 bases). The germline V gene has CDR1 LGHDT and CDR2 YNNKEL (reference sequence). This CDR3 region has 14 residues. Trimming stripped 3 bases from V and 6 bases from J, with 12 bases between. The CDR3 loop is CASSQFGAGQPQHF. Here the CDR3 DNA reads TGTGCCAGCAGCCAGTTTGGGGCTGGTCAGCCCCAGCATTTT.

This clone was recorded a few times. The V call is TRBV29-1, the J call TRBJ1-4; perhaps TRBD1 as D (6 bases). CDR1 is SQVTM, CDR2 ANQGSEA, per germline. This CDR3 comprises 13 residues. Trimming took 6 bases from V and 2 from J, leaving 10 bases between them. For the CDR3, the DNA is TGCAGCGTCCGGACAGTTACTAATGAAAAACTGTTTTTT. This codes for CSVRTVTNEKLFF.

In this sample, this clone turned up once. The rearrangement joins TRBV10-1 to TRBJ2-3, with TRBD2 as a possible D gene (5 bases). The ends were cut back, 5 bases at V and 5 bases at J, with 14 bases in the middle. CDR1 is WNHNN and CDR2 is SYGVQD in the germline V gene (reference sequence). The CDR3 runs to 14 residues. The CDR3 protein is CASSSEGSGDTQYF. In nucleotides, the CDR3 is TGCGCCAGCAGTTCAGAGGGCAGCGGAGATACGCAGTATTTT.

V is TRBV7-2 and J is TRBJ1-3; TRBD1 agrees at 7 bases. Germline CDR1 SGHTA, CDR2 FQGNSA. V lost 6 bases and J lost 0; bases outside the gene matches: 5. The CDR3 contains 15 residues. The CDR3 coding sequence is TGTGCCAGCAGGAGGACAGGAAACTCTGGAAACACCATATATTTT. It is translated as CASRRTGNSGNTIYF. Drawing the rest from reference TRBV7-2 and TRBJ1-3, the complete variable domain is GAGVSQSPSNKVTEKGKDVELRCDPISGHTALYWYRQSLGQGLEFLIYFQGNSAPDKSGLPSDRFSAERTGGSVSTLTIQRTQQEDSAVYLCASRRTGNSGNTIYFGEGSWLTVV.

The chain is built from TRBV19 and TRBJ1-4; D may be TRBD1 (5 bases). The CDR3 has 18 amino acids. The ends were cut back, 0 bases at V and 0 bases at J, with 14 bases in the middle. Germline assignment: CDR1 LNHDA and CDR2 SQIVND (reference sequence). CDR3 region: CASSIDPPRQTTNEKLFF. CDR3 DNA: TGTGCCAGTAGTATAGATCCTCCGAGACAGACAACTAATGAAAAACTGTTTTTT.

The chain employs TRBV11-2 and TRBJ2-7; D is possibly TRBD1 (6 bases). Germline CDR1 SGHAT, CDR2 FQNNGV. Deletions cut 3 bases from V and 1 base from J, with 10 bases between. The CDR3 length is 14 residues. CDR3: CASSLGRGSYEQYF. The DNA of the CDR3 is TGTGCCAGCAGCTTGGGCAGGGGATCCTACGAGCAGTACTTC.

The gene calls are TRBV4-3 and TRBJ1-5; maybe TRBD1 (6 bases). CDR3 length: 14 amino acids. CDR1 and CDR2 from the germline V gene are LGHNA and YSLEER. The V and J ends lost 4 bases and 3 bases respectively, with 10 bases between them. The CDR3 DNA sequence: TGCGCCAGCAGCCCCGGACAGTACAATCAGCCCCAGCATTTT. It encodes CASSPGQYNQPQHF.

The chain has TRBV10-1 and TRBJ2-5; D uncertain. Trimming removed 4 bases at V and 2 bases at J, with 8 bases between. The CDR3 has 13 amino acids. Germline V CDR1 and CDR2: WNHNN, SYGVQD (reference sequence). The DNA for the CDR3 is TGCGCCAGCAGTGGGGCAGTACAAGAGACCCAGTACTTC. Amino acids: CASSGAVQETQYF.

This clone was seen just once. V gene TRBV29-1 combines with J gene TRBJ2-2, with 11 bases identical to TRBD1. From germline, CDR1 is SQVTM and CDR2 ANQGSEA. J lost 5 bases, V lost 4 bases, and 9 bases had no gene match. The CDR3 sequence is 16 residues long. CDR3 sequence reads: CSVVGTGGRRTGELFF. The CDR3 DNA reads TGCAGCGTTGTCGGGACAGGGGGAAGGAGGACCGGGGAGCTGTTTTTT.

The CDR3 region is CASSFTAGANVLTF. For the CDR3, the DNA is TGCGCCAGCAGCTTCACAGCCGGGGCCAACGTCCTGACTTTC. The chain carries TRBV5-1 and TRBJ2-6; no reliable D call. This CDR3 has 14 amino acids. CDR1 and CDR2 (germline): SGHRS, YFSETQ. Trimming removed 2 bases from V and 4 bases from J, with 7 bases in between.

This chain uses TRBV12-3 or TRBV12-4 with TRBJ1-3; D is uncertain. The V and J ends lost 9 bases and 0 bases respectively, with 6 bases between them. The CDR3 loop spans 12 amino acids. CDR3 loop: CASSYSGNTIYF. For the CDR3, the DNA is TGTGCCAGTTCCTACTCTGGAAACACCATATATTTT.

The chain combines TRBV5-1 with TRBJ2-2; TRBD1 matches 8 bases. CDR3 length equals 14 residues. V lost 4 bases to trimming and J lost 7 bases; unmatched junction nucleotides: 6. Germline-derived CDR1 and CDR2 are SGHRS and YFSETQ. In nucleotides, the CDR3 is TGCGCCAGCAGCAAGACAGGGGCCAACGGGGAGCTGTTTTTT. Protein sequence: CASSKTGANGELFF.